This TCR beta chain is from a study of T cell responses to AZD1222 COVID-19 vaccine. Overall study context: Combined were second doses at about 4 or about 12 weeks. The study's findings and limits: Vaccine-related CD4 TCRs covered spike, predominating at 160-218 and 743-854. Reportedly, nearly half of unique spike TCRs recognized epitopes outside B.1.351/B.1.1.7 mutations.

On this clone: No antigen is known for it.

Sequencing used immunoSEQ multiplex PCR; TCRdb keeps in-frame clones, though not all of them. The sample shows 130,000 or so clones, over 75% of them seen only once. Material: peripheral blood, obtained on day 0 of AZD1222 vaccination. The sequence was obtained from an adult in good health.

Here the CDR3 reads CASSQEDRVGLFF. CDR3 bases: TGCGCCAGCAGCCAAGAGGACAGGGTAGGGCTGTTTTTT. The V and J genes are TRBV4-3 and TRBJ2-2; 8 bases align to TRBD1. The CDR3 totals 13 residues. V was pared by 0 bases and J by 13 bases, with 4 bases of the junction left unmatched. Germline CDR1 LGHNA, CDR2 YSLEER.